The clone carrying this T cell receptor beta chain came up a few times. The sample originates from a study of CD8 T cells in ankylosing spondylitis. After removal of 4 bases from V and 7 bases from J, the junction contained 10 bases not matched to a gene. There are 14 residues in the CDR3. The V gene's germline CDR1 is DFQATT and CDR2 SNEGSKA (reference sequence). TCRdb re-called the 5' RACE reads with MiXCR, one entry per CDR3 protein. The sample lists about 130,000 distinct CDR3 sequences; about a tenth were seen once. This clonotype was obtained from a male donor with ankylosing spondylitis or in good health (not recorded which). The chain recombines TRBV20-1 with TRBJ2-3; 8 nucleotides match TRBD2. Sequencing was done on a sample of blood, either unsorted or a sorted T cell fraction (not recorded which). In DNA, the CDR3 is TGCAGTGCTACCGTCGGGAGGGGGGCATATACGCAGTATTTT. Encoded protein: CSATVGRGAYTQYF.